The clone carrying this T cell receptor beta chain was found a few times. What it binds is unknown. This entry belongs to a study of glioma-infiltrating T cells. Study-wide points: Tissue-blood divergence was below expectation in non-neoplastic patients, above in gliomas.

Using RNA template, CDR3s of TCR alpha and beta were amplified with iRepertoire arm-PCR. Input was 100-400 ng of tissue mRNA or PBMC total RNA. From the multiplex PCR reads, TCRdb called clonotypes with MiXCR, one entry per CDR3 protein. The sample records 100,000 to 150,000 distinct CDR3 sequences, 24% being singletons. The sequencing sample was made of glioma tissue, nonneoplastic brain tissue, or PBMCs (not recorded which). The TCR sequence derives from a human donor with low-grade glioma or glioblastoma, undergoing nonglioma brain surgery, or in good health (not recorded which).

DNA for the CDR3: TGTGCCAGTAGTATAGGAGGGGCAGGGCAGCCCCAGCATTTT. This sequence encodes CASSIGGAGQPQHF. The V gene is TRBV19, the J gene TRBJ1-5; D perhaps matches TRBD1 (5 bases). CDR3 size: 14 residues. The ends were cut back, 1 base at V and 7 bases at J, with 11 bases in the middle. CDR1 and CDR2 from the germline V gene are LNHDA and SQIVND (reference sequence).